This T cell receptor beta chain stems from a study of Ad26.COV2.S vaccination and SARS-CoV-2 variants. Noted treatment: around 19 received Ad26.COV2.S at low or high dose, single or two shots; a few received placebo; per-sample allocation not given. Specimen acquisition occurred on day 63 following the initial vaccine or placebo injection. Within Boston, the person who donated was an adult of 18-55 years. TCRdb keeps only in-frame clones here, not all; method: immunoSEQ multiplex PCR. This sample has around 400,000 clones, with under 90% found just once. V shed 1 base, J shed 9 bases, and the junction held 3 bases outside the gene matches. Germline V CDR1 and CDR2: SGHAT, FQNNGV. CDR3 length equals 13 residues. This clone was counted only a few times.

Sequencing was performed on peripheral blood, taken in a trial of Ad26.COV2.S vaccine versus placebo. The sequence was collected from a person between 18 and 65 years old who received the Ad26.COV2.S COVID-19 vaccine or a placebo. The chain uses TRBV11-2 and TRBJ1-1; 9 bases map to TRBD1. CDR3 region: CASSLGDRAQAFF. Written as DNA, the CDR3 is TGTGCCAGCAGCTTAGGGGACAGGGCCCAAGCTTTCTTT.